This record covers a single TCR beta chain. Its antigen is as yet unknown. The junction differs from germline at one of its ends, possibly a read error. The CDR3 contains 14 residues. Germline loops: CDR1 MNHNY, CDR2 SVGAGI (reference sequence). The data are from a study of blood T cells in healthy people across ages. The study, taken as a whole, reports: Age brought a roughly linear fall in TCR beta diversity measured per million T cells. Using unsorted PBMCs precluded a conclusive naive versus antigen-experienced comparison.

Alongside a J-beta primer mix, a sample-barcoded 5' primer served in a second PCR lasting about 7 to 12 cycles. TCRdb reprocessed the 5' RACE reads via MiXCR and lists one record per CDR3 protein. The profile shows hundreds of thousands of distinct CDR3 sequences, roughly 30% of them singletons. Donors were healthy Caucasian individuals from Russia aged about 6 to 100. Every sample gave at least 5 micrograms of total RNA when it was extracted. The chain employs TRBV6-6 and TRBJ2-3, with D tentatively TRBD2 (6 bases). This receptor was taken from a woman of 80 years or more in good health. The source material was blood. The chain's CDR3 is CAGSPGGSTDTPYF. CDR3 coding DNA: TGTGCCGGCAGTCCTGGGGGGAGCACAGATACGCCGTATTTT.